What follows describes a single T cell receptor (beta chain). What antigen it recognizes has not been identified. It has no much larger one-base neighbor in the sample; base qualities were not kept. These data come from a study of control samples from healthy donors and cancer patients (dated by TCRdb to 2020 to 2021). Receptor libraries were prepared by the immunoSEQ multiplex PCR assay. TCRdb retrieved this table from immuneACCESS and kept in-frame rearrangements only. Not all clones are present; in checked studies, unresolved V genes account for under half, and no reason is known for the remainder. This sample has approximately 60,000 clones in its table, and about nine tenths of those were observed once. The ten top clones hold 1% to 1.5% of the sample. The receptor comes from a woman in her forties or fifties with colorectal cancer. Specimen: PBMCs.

CDR3 protein: CASSSEGQPQHF. The base sequence is TGTGCCAGCAGTTCCGAAGGGCAGCCCCAGCATTTT. This receptor chain uses TRBV12-3 or TRBV12-4 and TRBJ1-5; no D segment can be confidently identified. CDR3 length: 12 amino acids, cysteine to phenylalanine. The DNA shown is the 36-base CDR3, in frame from base 1. At the junction V is shortened by 4 bases and J by 7 bases, with 8 bases in between.